This TCR beta chain was identified during a study of blood T cell repertoires in COVID-19. Study context: Specimens from acute and convalescent COVID-19 originated in the United States, Italy and Spain. T cells, B-cell-depleted T cells, or PBMCs provided the cDNA or gDNA that served as material.

Germline V gene sequence: CDR1 SGHVS, CDR2 FNYEAQ. The CDR3 has 13 residues. Trimming cost V 3 bases and J 1 base, with 6 bases left between them. Original analysis: Amplification of reference gene primers provided the estimated nucleated cell counts. Clones were sequenced by immunoSEQ multiplex PCR, and TCRdb holds only the in-frame ones, with some missing. Clone size and the V and J calls come from that table; the DNA yielded D and trimming. The sample gives 60,000 to 70,000 clones, more than 85% of which show up once; roughly 13% is in the top ten. Sequenced: peripheral blood. This rearrangement joins TRBV7-6 to TRBJ2-5; D ambiguous. The sequence was obtained from a human donor with active COVID-19. The donor label of this sample is uncertain. The CDR3 bases are TGTGCCAGCAGCTTGGCCCTCCAAGAGACCCAGTACTTC. This translates into CASSLALQETQYF. The full variable domain, its missing parts supplied by reference TRBV7-6 and TRBJ2-5, is GAGVSQSPRYKVTKRGQDVALRCDPISGHVSLYWYRQALGQGPEFLTYFNYEAQQDKSGLPNDRFSAERPEGSISTLTIQRTEQRDSAMYRCASSLALQETQYFGPGTRLLVL.